A single sample is the source of the 26 T cell receptor beta chains below, sequenced in a study of blood T cell repertoires in COVID-19. Clones were read by immunoSEQ multiplex PCR, and TCRdb kept only the in-frame ones, dropping some. Among around 200,000 clones listed, roughly four fifths were seen once. Specimen: peripheral blood. The origin of the receptors is a young man with active or convalescent COVID-19.

This CDR3 is CASSPSGGPGNTIYF. DNA for the CDR3: TGTGCCAGCAGTCCCTCAGGGGGACCTGGAAACACCATATATTTT. The V gene is TRBV7-8, the J gene TRBJ1-3; 7 bases line up with TRBD1. The CDR3 has 15 amino acids. Per the germline V gene, CDR1 is SGHVS and CDR2 is FQNEAQ. V gave up 6 bases and J gave up 2 bases; unmatched junction bases: 7.

The CDR3 nucleotides are TGTGCCAGCAGCTTAGGGGGGCTGAGCGGAAAGGGGGCAAAAGAGACCCAGTACTTC. This sequence encodes CASSLGGLSGKGAKETQYF. This chain uses TRBV11-3 with TRBJ2-5, with TRBD1 identical over 7 bases. Trimming cost V 1 base and J 3 bases; bases outside gene matches: 17. This CDR3 has 19 residues. Looked up from germline, CDR1 is SGHNT and CDR2 is YENEEA.

This chain links TRBV7-9 with TRBJ2-1; the D gene is possibly TRBD2 (5 bases). CDR1 and CDR2 from the germline V gene are SEHNR and FQNEAQ (reference sequence). The length of the CDR3 is 15 residues. Deletions cut 0 bases from V and 7 bases from J, with 13 bases between. The CDR3, as DNA: TGTGCCAGCAGCTTAGCAGGGCTAGCCGCAAATGAGCAGTTCTTC. Translating it yields CASSLAGLAANEQFF. The full variable domain, in which reference TRBV7-9 and TRBJ2-1 provide the parts outside the CDR3, is DTGVSQNPRHKITKRGQNVTFRCDPISEHNRLYWYRQTLGQGPEFLTYFQNEAQLEKSRLLSDRFSAERPKGSFSTLEIQRTEQGDSAMYLCASSLAGLAANEQFFGPGTRLTVL.

This clone was observed once. The V gene is TRBV29-1, the J gene TRBJ2-5; the match to TRBD2 covers 9 bases. The CDR3 has 14 residues. The trim removed 6 bases at V and 5 bases at J, leaving 10 bases unmatched. From germline, CDR1 is SQVTM and CDR2 ANQGSEA. CDR3 amino acids: CSVRLAAIGETQYF. The CDR3 bases are TGCAGCGTCCGACTAGCGGCCATAGGGGAGACCCAGTACTTC.

This rearrangement joins TRBV24-1 to TRBJ2-1; maybe TRBD1 (6 bases). With 4 bases removed from V and 7 bases from J, the gap between germline ends came to 13 bases. The CDR3 sequence is 14 residues long. Germline values: CDR1 KGHDR, CDR2 SFDVKD. The CDR3 nucleotides are TGTGCCACCAGTGAAACCATCAGGGGTAATGAGCAGTTCTTC. This sequence encodes CATSETIRGNEQFF.

This clone was found once. The V gene is TRBV19, the J gene TRBJ2-3; a weak D match, TRBD2 (5 bases). The CDR3 covers 17 residues. Trimming shortened V by 4 bases and J by 4 bases, and 21 bases separated the two germline ends. CDR1 and CDR2 (germline): LNHDA, SQIVND (reference sequence). The CDR3 coding sequence is TGTGCCAGTAGTACCCTCACGGCTAGCCCCAAGGCAGATACGCAGTATTTT. Its translation: CASSTLTASPKADTQYF.

This clone has more than one count but fewer than ten. This chain connects TRBV7-2 to TRBJ1-4; weak D call: TRBD1 (5 bases). CDR1 and CDR2 from the germline V gene are SGHTA and FQGNSA. The CDR3 sequence is 13 residues long. V lost 4 bases and J 7 bases, leaving 10 bases between the germline ends. The CDR3 sequence is CASSSPGGEKLFF. CDR3 nucleotides: TGTGCCAGCAGCTCCCCCGGGGGTGAAAAACTGTTTTTT.

This clone has just one count. The V and J genes are TRBV4-1 and TRBJ1-2; D unresolved. CDR1 and CDR2 from the germline V gene are MGHRA and YSYEKL. The CDR3 has 12 residues. Trimming stripped 6 bases from V and 4 bases from J, with 9 bases between. This CDR3 is CASSGQVYGYTF. In nucleotides, the CDR3 is TGCGCCAGCAGTGGGCAGGTCTATGGCTACACCTTC.

The V and J genes are TRBV30 and TRBJ1-4; D unresolved. Germline V gene lookup returns CDR1 GTSNPN and CDR2 SVGIG (reference sequence). The CDR3 has 17 residues. V lost 2 bases and J 0 bases, leaving 16 bases between the germline ends. The CDR3 reads CAWSYLVVEATNEKLFF. CDR3 coding DNA: TGTGCCTGGAGTTACTTAGTAGTAGAAGCAACTAATGAAAAACTGTTTTTT.

Points on this clone: The junction differs from germline at one of its ends, possibly a read error. This chain links TRBV7-7 with TRBJ2-2, with TRBD1 matching 7 bases. The CDR3 spans 18 residues. Per the germline V gene, CDR1 is SSHAT and CDR2 is FNYEAQ (reference sequence). CDR3 residues: CASSLTGTSFANTGELFF. CDR3 bases: TGTGCTAGCAGCTTGACAGGGACCTCGTTCGCGAACACCGGGGAGCTGTTTTTT.

V gene TRBV6-5 combines with J gene TRBJ1-4; tentative D call: TRBD1 (6 bases). The CDR3 contains 14 residues. Germline-derived CDR1 and CDR2 are MNHEY and SVGAGI. Trimming took off 6 bases at V and 14 bases at J, with 22 bases between the two ends. As DNA, the CDR3 is TGTGCCAGCAGCCCGGGACACATTTTATCAATTCTGTTTTTT. This translates into CASSPGHILSILFF.

V is TRBV4-1 and J is TRBJ2-2; 8 bases line up with TRBD1. The CDR3 runs 18 residues. V lost 1 base, J lost 1 base, and 8 bases stayed unmatched. CDR1 and CDR2 from the germline V gene are MGHRA and YSYEKL. The chain's CDR3 is CASSQGGVGTGNTGELFF. The CDR3 DNA follows: TGCGCCAGCAGCCAAGGAGGAGTGGGGACAGGGAACACCGGGGAGCTGTTTTTT.

The CDR3 region has the DNA TGTGCCAGCAGTTCGTTGGACAGTTATAGCAATCAGCCCCAGCATTTT. As protein: CASSSLDSYSNQPQHF. The rearrangement links TRBV6-2 or TRBV6-3 to TRBJ1-5, with D perhaps TRBD1 (6 bases). V gave up 4 bases and J gave up 0 bases, with 13 bases separating them. The germline V gene has CDR1 MNHEY and CDR2 SVGEGT. The CDR3 runs to 16 residues.

The rearrangement joins TRBV6-6 to TRBJ1-5; no firm D call. Germline V gene lookup returns CDR1 MNHNY and CDR2 SVGAGI (reference sequence). The CDR3 has 15 residues. V dropped 4 bases and J dropped 4 bases, with 14 bases sitting between them. The CDR3 region is CASSFSTGENQPQHF. DNA for the CDR3: TGTGCCAGCAGTTTTTCGACGGGAGAGAATCAGCCCCAGCATTTT.

The gene calls are TRBV4-3 and TRBJ2-7; the match to TRBD1 covers 8 bases. Trimming took 0 bases from V and 5 from J; bases not matched to a gene: 9. Germline CDR1 LGHNA, CDR2 YSLEER. The CDR3 has 16 amino acids. CDR3 in DNA: TGCGCCAGCAGCCAAGAAGGGGCAGGGGGCAGGAACGAGCAGTACTTC. Translation gives CASSQEGAGGRNEQYF.

This clone has a single count. The rearrangement joins TRBV28 to TRBJ2-3; TRBD1 agrees at 9 bases. This CDR3 has 16 amino acids. The V segment lost 7 bases and the J segment 4 bases; nucleotides outside the gene matches: 12. The germline V gene has CDR1 MDHEN and CDR2 SYDVKM. The CDR3 DNA sequence: TGTGCCAGCACTACAACCGGGACAGGGAGCGCAGATACGCAGTATTTT. Encoded protein: CASTTTGTGSADTQYF.

The J gene is TRBJ2-7, the V gene TRBV11-3; a weak D match, TRBD1 (6 bases). V was shortened by 5 bases and J by 2 bases, with 16 bases between the two germline ends. Per germline, CDR1 SGHNT and CDR2 YENEEA. This CDR3 contains 15 residues. The CDR3 loop reads CASSPLGDTTYEQYF. The DNA for the CDR3 is TGTGCCAGCAGCCCGCTAGGGGACACCACCTACGAGCAGTACTTC.

The chain uses TRBV6-1 and TRBJ2-5, with 10 bases identical to TRBD1. The trim removed 3 bases at V and 4 bases at J, leaving 14 bases unmatched. The CDR3 loop spans 18 amino acids. Germline CDR1 is MNHNS and CDR2 is SASEGT. Written as DNA, the CDR3 is TGTGCCAGCAGTGACACGAGACAGGGGGCGCTTCGTGTAGAGACCCAGTACTTC. Protein product: CASSDTRQGALRVETQYF.

This clone was observed once. Its ends do not fully match the called genes, so a read error is possible. The chain links TRBV10-2 to TRBJ1-1, with D possibly matching TRBD1 (6 bases). The CDR3 extends over 11 amino acids. CDR1 WSHSY and CDR2 SAAADI come from the germline V gene. In nucleotides, the CDR3 is TGCGCCAGCACCCGGGACACCGAAGCTTTCTTT. This encodes CASTRDTEAFF.

The J gene is TRBJ2-2, the V gene TRBV19; TRBD2 might be the D (7 bases). The ends were cut back, 7 bases at V and 5 bases at J, with 17 bases in the middle. CDR3 length: 15 residues. CDR1 is LNHDA, CDR2 SQIVND, per germline (reference sequence). CDR3 residues: CASTKGRGATGELFF. The CDR3 nucleotides read TGTGCCAGTACCAAAGGGAGGGGGGCGACCGGGGAGCTGTTTTTT.

The chain uses TRBV27 and TRBJ1-6, with D hard to call. Trimming took off 0 bases at V and 7 bases at J, with 13 bases between the two ends. This CDR3 has 16 amino acids. Germline-derived CDR1 and CDR2 are MNHEY and SMNVEV (reference sequence). The DNA of the CDR3 is TGTGCCAGCAGTTTATCGAGTAGTGCTTGGAATTCACCCCTCCACTTT. This translates into CASSLSSSAWNSPLHF.

There are a few counts of this clone. This chain links TRBV18 with TRBJ1-1; tentative D call: TRBD1 (5 bases). Germline values: CDR1 KGHSH, CDR2 LQKENI. With 0 bases removed from V and 0 bases from J, the gap between germline ends came to 8 bases. This CDR3 has 15 residues. In DNA form, the CDR3 reads TGTGCCAGCTCACCACCCAAGGGGTTGAACACTGAAGCTTTCTTT. Protein sequence: CASSPPKGLNTEAFF.

The chain carries TRBV19 and TRBJ1-2; perhaps TRBD1 as D (5 bases). Deletions cut 7 bases from V and 2 bases from J, with 14 bases between. This CDR3 is built from 14 residues. Germline CDR1 and CDR2: LNHDA and SQIVND (reference sequence). The CDR3 protein is CASMGPTQNYGYTF. CDR3 sequence (DNA): TGTGCCAGTATGGGGCCGACACAAAACTATGGCTACACCTTC.

V and J are TRBV10-1 and TRBJ1-5; no reliable D call. Trimming stripped 4 bases from V and 0 bases from J, with 4 bases between. This CDR3 has 13 amino acids. Germline loops: CDR1 WNHNN, CDR2 SYGVQD (reference sequence). The CDR3 protein is CASSANSNQPQHF. As DNA, the CDR3 is TGCGCCAGCAGTGCAAATAGCAATCAGCCCCAGCATTTT.

With respect to this clone: Compared with germline, one end of the junction differs, possibly owing to a read error. The genes are TRBV6-5 and TRBJ1-4; 9 nucleotides align to TRBD1. CDR1 is MNHEY, CDR2 SVGAGI, per germline. This CDR3 region has 14 residues. The CDR3 DNA sequence: TGTGCCAGCAGTCCGGTCCCGGGACAGGGCCTTGGGGCCTTT. This translates into CASSPVPGQGLGAF.

The chain carries TRBV7-2 and TRBJ2-7; tentatively, D is TRBD1 (6 bases). This CDR3 is 13 amino acids long. Germline-derived CDR1 and CDR2 are SGHTA and FQGNSA. V lost 1 base and J lost 4, with 8 bases in between. CDR3 in DNA: TGTGCCAGCAGCTTAGTAGGGGGATACGAGCAGTACTTC. This gives the protein CASSLVGGYEQYF.